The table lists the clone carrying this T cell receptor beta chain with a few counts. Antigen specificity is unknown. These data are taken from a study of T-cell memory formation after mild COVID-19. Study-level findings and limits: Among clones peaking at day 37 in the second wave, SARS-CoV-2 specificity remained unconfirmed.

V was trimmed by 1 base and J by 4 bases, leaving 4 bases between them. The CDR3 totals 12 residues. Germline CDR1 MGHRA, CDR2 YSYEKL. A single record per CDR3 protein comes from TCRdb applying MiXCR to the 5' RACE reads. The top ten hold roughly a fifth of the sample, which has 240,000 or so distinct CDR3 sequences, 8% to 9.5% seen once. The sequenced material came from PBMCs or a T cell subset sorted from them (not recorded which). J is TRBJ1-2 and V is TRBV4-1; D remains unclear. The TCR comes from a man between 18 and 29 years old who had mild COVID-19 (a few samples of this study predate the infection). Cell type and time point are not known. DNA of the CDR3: TGCGCCAGCAGCCAAGGACTCTATGGCTACACCTTC. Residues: CASSQGLYGYTF.